This TCR beta chain came from a study of cytomegalovirus exposure and HLA in healthy donors (dated by TCRdb to 2016 to 2017). For context, the study as a whole: An earlier analysis of 587 of the donors reported 276 Gb of sequence data and 117 million unique TCR beta sequences obtained from 150 million to 200 million T cells. Roughly 290 gigabases of sequencing data and around 90 million unique TCR sequences made up an early release that covered nearly 650 HLA-typed donors. Of the 300 to 450 genotyped donors, over 70% fell in the genetic ancestry cluster associated with self-reported Caucasian donors. The aim of the study was to test whether cataloging public T cell receptors could identify signatures of past pathogen exposure. Using immunosequencing, the study profiled T cell repertoires from 666 subjects and related those repertoires to cytomegalovirus serostatus. In addition to the first cohort of 666 subjects, a separate validation cohort of over 90 different subjects was used. The study combined high-throughput TCR immunosequencing, statistical association of individual TCRs with disease status, and machine learning to predict cytomegalovirus infection status. In a later analysis, previously published TCR beta repertoires from more than 500 donors were re-analyzed and high-resolution HLA genotyping was added so that TCR occurrence patterns could be studied. Rather than using new phenotypic data, the later analysis identified candidate immune exposures from TCR beta sequences and from how often those sequences occurred across donors. An earlier analysis of 587 of the donors applied high-throughput TCR beta sequencing to assess whether each TCR beta V gene segment acted as functional or pseudogenic. Donor age, sex, ethnicity and CMV serostatus were compiled together with the repertoire data. A later genetic analysis took genome-wide SNP genotypes for 398 of the 666 donors and used that subset as a discovery cohort. Every discovery cohort repertoire had been produced on one sequencing platform. HLA typing covered class I and class II loci at four-digit resolution. The number of typed donors differed by locus: about 620-640 for A, B, C, DRB1 and DQB1; approximately 520 for DQA1; about 600 for DPA1; and about 450 for DPB1. Because of strong linkage in the cohort, roughly five DR-DQ haplotypes were treated as single units for association and clustering. Across around 400 genotyped donors of the cohort, an average of about 200,000 unique TCR beta nucleotide sequences per donor were sequenced, and 15% to 20% of those sequences were non-productive.

V and J are trimmed by 4 bases and 5 bases, and the gene matches miss 9 bases of the junction. As encoded in the germline V gene (reference sequence), CDR1 is SEHNR while CDR2 is FQNEAQ. From the cysteine up to the phenylalanine, the CDR3 has a length of 15 residues. Only CDR3 DNA remains: 45 bases, in frame from the first base. A note on this clone: Its specific antigen is unknown. Per-nucleotide qualities are absent, and no much larger clonotype sits a single base away.

Findings and caveats that apply to the study as a whole: According to a later analysis, most CMV-associated TCR beta chains appeared to be HLA-restricted, and the HLA associations seemed to be driven largely by CMV exposure. The presence/absence analyses assumed that sequencing depth was roughly uniform across donors, and that assumption may not be true. In a later analysis, about 17,000 TCR beta sequences were associated with specific HLA alleles at a false discovery rate of 0.05. In an earlier analysis of around 600 of the donors, most TCR beta V segments appeared in productive rearrangements about 87% or about 30% of the time, broadly matching IMGT annotations. A cluster of highly shared sequence variants was judged likely to be a technical artifact of the sequencing pipeline. A later genetic analysis associated a missense DCLRE1C variant with V-gene and J-gene trimming of TCR beta chains, and an independent cohort replicated the association. In a later analysis, HLA-associated TCR beta chains showed more clonal expansion and lower generation probabilities than non-associated chains that were equally common. It was suggested by the authors that the approach could potentially be generalized to other disease states and immunological phenotypes. In a later analysis, TCR association rates were found to vary across HLA loci, with the most associated TCRs seen for DRB1 alleles and the fewest for HLA-C alleles. Across donors, most TCR sequences were observed very rarely, whereas some public TCRs were present in many individuals. In a later genetic analysis, fewer N-insertions in productive TCRs were reported among donors in an Asian-associated ancestry cluster than the roughly 710-donor mean. In vitro tests confirmed that a few of the cytomegalovirus-associated TCR beta chains recognize cytomegalovirus antigens. Linkage disequilibrium might explain the correlated functional status among segregating V segments, but an unknown experimental factor could not be excluded. The cohort was sequenced for TCR beta chains only, and without alpha or paired-chain data the features that could be detected were limited. Cytomegalovirus status was reported to be diagnosed by the classifier with high specificity and sensitivity in both the original and validation cohorts. Because some donors lacked HLA typing at each locus, the association tests relied only on the typed subset. The study listed 150 to 200 TCR beta chains as associated with cytomegalovirus. According to a later analysis, parvovirus B19, influenza, CMV and Epstein-Barr virus appeared linked to several top co-occurrence clusters. Some 15 rarely observed V segments, including chromosome 9 orphons, were excluded from the earlier analysis of a few hundred of the donors because counts were too low. Because the 87-base-pair reads could not distinguish some IMGT-functional V segments, including TRBV6-2 and TRBV6-3, those segments were excluded. CMV serostatus was the only immune exposure information available for the cohort. A further reported finding was that TCR beta sequences accurately predicted the HLA-A and HLA-B alleles for most subjects in the first cohort. When HLA alleles, especially DR and DQ, strongly co-occurred, attributing TCR associations to individual alleles was difficult.

In total, 600 or so healthy bone marrow donors made up the cohort. At the time of sampling, all cohort members were nominally healthy, though unrecorded immune exposures were likely present. The donor was CMV seronegative and was included in the group of 352 seronegative cohort members. A peripheral blood sample was collected from each donor, and TCR beta sequencing was performed on peripheral blood mononuclear cells. The Qiagen DNeasy Blood Extraction Kit was used to extract genomic DNA from the blood cell samples. Library creation used the immunoSEQ multiplex PCR assay. For the multiplex PCR, a mixture combining 60 forward primers for TCR Vbeta segments and 13 reverse primers for TCR Jbeta segments was used. A multiplex PCR assay on genomic DNA amplified the CDR3 region of rearranged TCR beta genes. Amplified TCR beta libraries were sequenced as 87-base-pair reads on the Illumina HiSeq System. The authors' analysis ran thus. Across the roughly 600 repertoires, a later analysis counted 60 million to 90 million unique TCR beta chains, some 11 million of which were shared by at least two donors. A nearest-neighbor algorithm error-corrected the raw reads and collapsed the reads into unique sequences, merging closely related sequences to remove PCR and sequencing errors. V, D and J gene segments were assigned by aligning CDR3 sequences to IMGT reference sequences. For a sequence to be retained, a match of at least six nucleotides was required to both a V gene segment and a J gene segment. A rearrangement counted as productive if the CDR3 had no stop codons and remained in frame with V and J, and every other rearrangement counted as non-productive. Following IMGT convention, CDR3 was defined as the stretch from the second conserved V-encoded cysteine up to the conserved J-encoded phenylalanine. The earlier analysis of 587 of the donors excluded any sequence lacking an unambiguous match to a single V gene segment. In an earlier analysis of around 600 of the donors, V segments were called functional above 56.7% productive rearrangements and were called segregating when the between-donor standard deviation exceeded 5%. To diagnose cytomegalovirus status from the catalog of TCR beta chain sequences, a statistical classification framework was built. In a later analysis, TCR nucleotide sequences were compared against IMGT/GENE-DB human TR gene sequences so that V and J genes could be assigned. The TCRdist pipeline was used in a later analysis to assign CDR3 sequences and most-parsimonious VDJ recombination scenarios. In a later analysis, each TCR beta chain was defined by its CDR3 amino acid sequence together with its V-gene family, and reads without a unique V-gene family were excluded. A later analysis removed roughly 590 highly shared, low-generation-probability nucleotide sequences to deal with suspected cross-contamination and a sequencing artifact. In a later analysis, a clonal expansion index was calculated for each public chain from normalized within-repertoire ranks of inferred template counts. In a later analysis, generation probabilities were computed using a VDJ recombination model fitted to out-of-frame rearrangements, and the results were checked against IGoR. In a later analysis, hypergeometric tests were used to score TCR-TCR, TCR-HLA and TCR-CMV co-occurrence, with a repertoire-size bias correction applied to TCR pairs. To estimate false discovery rates, a later analysis permuted the HLA or CMV assignments 20 times. In a later analysis, co-occurring TCRs were grouped with DBSCAN, and TCRdist sequence similarity was added when clustering was performed within HLA-allele-positive subsets. Repertoires with fewer than 30,000 or more than 120,000 public chains, plus five repertoires with anomalous nucleotide sharing, were excluded from co-occurrence clustering. This immuneACCESS table, as held by TCRdb, lists in-frame sequences with V and J called but not all clones. Of the missing ones, under half trace to an unresolved V gene in checked studies; the others have no known cause. The DNA was the basis for D and trimming; V, J and clone size are from that table. Within this sample are about 200,000 clones, with around 90% of them counted one time only. More than 1% of the sample goes to the ten largest clones.

The origin of this receptor is a boy between 2 and 10 years old in good health and CMV-seronegative. The sequencing input was PBMCs. The chain uses TRBV7-9 and TRBJ2-7; 9 central nucleotides agree with TRBD1. At the DNA level, the sequence is TGTGCCAGCAGCTCAGGAGACAGGGGGATCGACGAGCAGTACTTC. Translated, this gives CASSSGDRGIDEQYF.